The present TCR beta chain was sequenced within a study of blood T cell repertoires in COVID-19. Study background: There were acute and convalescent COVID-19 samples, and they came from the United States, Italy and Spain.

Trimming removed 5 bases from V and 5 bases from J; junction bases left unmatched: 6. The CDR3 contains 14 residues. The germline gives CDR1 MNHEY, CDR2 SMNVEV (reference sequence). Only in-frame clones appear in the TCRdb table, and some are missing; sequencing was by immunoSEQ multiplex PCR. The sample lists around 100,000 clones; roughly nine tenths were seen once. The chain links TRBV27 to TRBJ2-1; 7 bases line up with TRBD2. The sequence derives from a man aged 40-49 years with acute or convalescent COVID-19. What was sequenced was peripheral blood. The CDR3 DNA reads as TGTGCCAGCAGTCCCGGGACTATACACAATGAGCAGTTCTTC. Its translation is CASSPGTIHNEQFF.